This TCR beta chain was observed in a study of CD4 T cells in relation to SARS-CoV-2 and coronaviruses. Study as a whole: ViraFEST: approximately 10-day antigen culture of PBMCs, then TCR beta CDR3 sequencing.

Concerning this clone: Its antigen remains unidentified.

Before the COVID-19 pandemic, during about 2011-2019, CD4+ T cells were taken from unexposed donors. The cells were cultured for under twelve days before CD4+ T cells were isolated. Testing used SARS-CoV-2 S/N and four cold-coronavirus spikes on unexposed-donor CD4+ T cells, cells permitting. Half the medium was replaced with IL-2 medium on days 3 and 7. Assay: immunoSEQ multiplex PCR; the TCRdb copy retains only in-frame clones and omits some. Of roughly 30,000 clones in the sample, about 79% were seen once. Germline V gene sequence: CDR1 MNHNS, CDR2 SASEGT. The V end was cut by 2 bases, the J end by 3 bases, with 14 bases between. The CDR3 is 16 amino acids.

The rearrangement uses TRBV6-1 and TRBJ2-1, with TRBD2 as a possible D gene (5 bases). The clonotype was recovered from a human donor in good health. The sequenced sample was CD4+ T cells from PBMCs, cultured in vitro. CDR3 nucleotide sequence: TGTGCCAGCAGTGAATCGAAGCGGATAAACTACAATGAGCAGTTCTTC. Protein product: CASSESKRINYNEQFF.